Listed here are 27 T cell receptor beta chains from one sample, sequenced in a study of identical twins. TCRdb recomputed calls from the 5' RACE reads with MiXCR, one row per CDR3 protein. The sample has 200,000 to 250,000 distinct CDR3 sequences; 7.5% are singletons. The sample was also reused in another study, on yellow fever vaccine responses in identical twins.

Sequenced: memory (CD45RO+) T cells sorted from blood. The origin of the receptors is a woman aged 18-35 years in good health.

V is TRBV5-1 and J is TRBJ2-1, with D perhaps matching TRBD1 (6 bases). The ends were cut back, 1 base at V and 7 bases at J, with 12 bases in the middle. Germline CDR1 reads SGHRS; CDR2 reads YFSETQ. The CDR3 is 14 amino acids. The CDR3 is CASSLSQGRNEQFF. CDR3 sequence (DNA): TGCGCCAGCAGCTTGTCACAGGGTAGGAATGAGCAGTTCTTC.

This clonotype was picked up a small number of times. The chain uses TRBV3-1 and TRBJ2-1; tentatively, D is TRBD1 (6 bases). The CDR3 consists of 14 residues. V lost 5 bases and J 4 bases, leaving 12 bases between the germline ends. CDR1 is LGHDT, CDR2 YNNKEL, per germline (reference sequence). CDR3 residues: CASSSSDRYNEQFF. CDR3 DNA: TGTGCCAGCAGCTCCTCGGACAGATACAATGAGCAGTTCTTC.

There are a few counts of this clonotype. The chain combines TRBV28 with TRBJ2-2; 10 nucleotides agree with TRBD2. The germline CDR1 and CDR2 sequences are MDHEN and SYDVKM. V shed 6 bases, J shed 5 bases, and the junction held 3 bases outside the gene matches. The CDR3 consists of 14 residues. The CDR3 DNA follows: TGTGCCAGCAGAACTAGCGGGAAAACCGGGGAGCTGTTTTTT. Translation: CASRTSGKTGELFF.

The J gene is TRBJ2-7, the V gene TRBV11-1; 10 positions match TRBD2. Per the germline V gene, CDR1 is SGHAT and CDR2 is FQDESV (reference sequence). The CDR3 loop spans 14 amino acids. V was pared by 6 bases and J by 2 bases, with 4 bases of the junction left unmatched. The CDR3 DNA follows: TGTGCCAGCAGACCCCTAGCGGGAGCCTACGAGCAGTACTTC. Amino acids: CASRPLAGAYEQYF.

In its sample, this clonotype was seen a few times. This rearrangement joins TRBV7-6 to TRBJ1-1; D is uncertain. Trimming took off 5 bases at V and 9 bases at J, with 16 bases between the two ends. The germline V gene has CDR1 SGHVS and CDR2 FNYEAQ. The CDR3 runs to 13 residues. For the CDR3, the DNA is TGTGCCAGCAGCAAAGACGAATCGACAAAAGCTTTCTTT. It codes for CASSKDESTKAFF.

This clonotype showed up many times. The chain uses TRBV14 and TRBJ2-5, with unresolved D. The V end lost 1 base, the J end lost 5 bases, and 11 bases lay between the germline ends. This CDR3 contains 14 residues. Germline CDR1 and CDR2: SGHDN and FVKESK. As DNA, the CDR3 is TGTGCCAGCAGCCAAGGCCCGGCGTGGGAGACCCAGTACTTC. Translated, it gives CASSQGPAWETQYF.

A word on this clonotype: This clone may be a read error of a much larger clone one base away. The rearrangement links TRBV20-1 to TRBJ2-3, with D tentatively TRBD2 (6 bases). The CDR3 runs 13 residues. V gave up 5 bases and J gave up 5 bases, with 14 bases separating them. Germline V gives CDR1 DFQATT, CDR2 SNEGSKA (reference sequence). The CDR3 DNA follows: TGCAGTGCTCCCCTAGCGAGGGGAGATACGCAGTATTTT. Protein product: CSAPLARGDTQYF.

This clonotype came up a few times. The chain employs TRBV15 and TRBJ1-5; no firm D call. Germline CDR1 LNHNV, CDR2 YYDKDF (reference sequence). V was shortened by 0 bases and J by 4 bases, with 10 bases between the two germline ends. This CDR3 region has 15 residues. In DNA form, the CDR3 reads TGTGCCACCAGCAGAGATTCGGGCAGAAATCAGCCCCAGCATTTT. Its protein is CATSRDSGRNQPQHF.

This clonotype has a count of ten or more. V and J are TRBV4-3 and TRBJ2-3, with 14 bases lining up with TRBD2. CDR1 is LGHNA and CDR2 is YSLEER in the germline V gene. The CDR3 has 19 amino acids. V lost 2 bases and J lost 0; bases outside the gene matches: 7. CDR3 in DNA: TGCGCCAGCAGCCAAACCGGGACTAGCGGGAGAGGGAGCACAGATACGCAGTATTTT. Protein sequence: CASSQTGTSGRGSTDTQYF.

This clonotype appeared many times. The chain is built from TRBV6-2 or TRBV6-3 and TRBJ2-5; TRBD2 is a possible D gene (6 bases). The CDR3 is made up of 13 amino acids. V gave up 4 bases and J gave up 5 bases, with 11 bases separating them. Germline CDR1 is MNHEY and CDR2 is SVGEGT. The DNA of the CDR3 is TGTGCCAGCAGTTTGGGGAGGTTTGAGACCCAGTACTTC. Protein product: CASSLGRFETQYF.

This clonotype appeared a few times. V gene TRBV12-5 combines with J gene TRBJ2-6; a weak D match, TRBD1 (6 bases). CDR3 length equals 16 residues. Germline V gene data show CDR1 as LGHNT and CDR2 as FRNRAP. V was cut by 6 bases and J by 0 bases, with 12 bases left in between. The CDR3 is CASGPDSPSGANVLTF. The CDR3 DNA reads TGTGCTAGTGGACCGGACAGTCCCTCTGGGGCCAACGTCCTGACTTTC.

This clonotype was counted between two and nine times. This chain links TRBV5-4 with TRBJ2-1; 10 bases match TRBD2. CDR3 length: 15 amino acids. From germline, CDR1 is SGHNT and CDR2 YYREEE (reference sequence). The V and J ends lost 1 base and 9 bases, in that order; junction bases with no gene match: 7. Written as DNA, the CDR3 is TGTGCCAGCAGCTTGACTAGCGGGGAAGTGGGTGAGCAGTTCTTC. Encoded protein: CASSLTSGEVGEQFF.

This clonotype was seen a few times. This rearrangement joins TRBV28 to TRBJ2-1; 7 bases are shared with TRBD1. V shed 4 bases, J shed 4 bases, and the junction held 7 bases outside the gene matches. Germline V gene sequence: CDR1 MDHEN, CDR2 SYDVKM. The CDR3 extends over 15 amino acids. The CDR3 region is CASSSSGTAYNEQFF. In DNA, the CDR3 is TGTGCCAGCAGTTCTTCCGGGACAGCATACAATGAGCAGTTCTTC.

The chain links TRBV29-1 to TRBJ2-3, with no clear D. V gave up 4 bases and J gave up 0 bases, with 17 bases separating them. This CDR3 spans 16 amino acids. The germline CDR1 and CDR2 sequences are SQVTM and ANQGSEA. The chain's CDR3 is CSVVGLSRSSTDTQYF. For the CDR3, the DNA is TGCAGCGTTGTAGGGTTGTCTAGATCTAGCACAGATACGCAGTATTTT.

The V call is TRBV7-3, the J call TRBJ2-5, with 11 bases fitting TRBD2. CDR1 is SGHTA, CDR2 FQGTGA, per germline. CDR3 length equals 16 residues. The junction had 6 bases not matched to a gene; V was cut back by 2 bases and J by 4 bases. This CDR3 reads CASSLGLAGSRETQYF. DNA of the CDR3: TGTGCCAGCAGCTTAGGACTAGCGGGTTCCAGAGAGACCCAGTACTTC.

The chain links TRBV11-2 to TRBJ2-1; the D is unclear. Trimming took off 5 bases at V and 8 bases at J, with 7 bases between the two ends. The CDR3 extends over 11 amino acids. Germline CDR1 and CDR2: SGHAT and FQNNGV. The CDR3 nucleotides read TGTGCCAGCAGCCCCCGCCATGAGCAGTTCTTC. Translating it yields CASSPRHEQFF.

This clonotype appeared many times. The V call is TRBV7-9, the J call TRBJ1-5; 8 bases are a match to TRBD1. Germline V gives CDR1 SEHNR, CDR2 FQNEAQ (reference sequence). The ends lost 4 bases at V and 3 bases at J; junction bases unmatched: 2. The CDR3 has 14 residues. Here the CDR3 DNA reads TGTGCCAGCAGCTCACAGGGGGACAATCAGCCCCAGCATTTT. Its translation is CASSSQGDNQPQHF.

This clonotype was recorded at least ten times. J is TRBJ1-5 and V is TRBV12-3 or TRBV12-4; the D gene is possibly TRBD1 (6 bases). The CDR3 loop spans 14 amino acids. The ends were cut back, 3 bases at V and 6 bases at J, with 12 bases in the middle. The CDR3 here is CASSFRDMAQPQHF. CDR3 bases: TGTGCCAGCAGTTTCCGGGACATGGCTCAGCCCCAGCATTTT.

This clonotype was seen at least ten times. The chain uses TRBV6-1 and TRBJ2-6; tentatively, D is TRBD1 (6 bases). This CDR3 region has 16 residues. Germline CDR1 and CDR2: MNHNS and SASEGT. V was shortened by 5 bases and J by 3 bases, with 14 bases between the two germline ends. The CDR3 DNA is TGTGCCAGCAGTCCGGGACACCGGTTTGGGGCCAACGTCCTGACTTTC. This translates into CASSPGHRFGANVLTF.

This clonotype turned up a few times. The rearrangement uses TRBV24-1 and TRBJ2-6, with D uncertain. The length of the CDR3 is 14 residues. Germline V lookup: CDR1 KGHDR, CDR2 SFDVKD. With 5 bases removed from V and 0 bases from J, the gap between germline ends came to 4 bases. DNA of the CDR3: TGTGCCACCAGTGTCGCCTCTGGGGCCAACGTCCTGACTTTC. Its translation is CATSVASGANVLTF.

This clonotype was counted between two and nine times. J is TRBJ1-1 and V is TRBV5-6, with D possibly TRBD1 on 5 matching bases. V was clipped by 2 bases and J by 8 bases, with 22 bases between them. Germline CDR1 is SGHDT and CDR2 is YYEEEE. This CDR3 is built from 16 residues. CDR3 residues: CASSFGGGPNQPEAFF. DNA of the CDR3: TGTGCCAGCAGCTTCGGGGGAGGACCCAACCAACCAGAAGCTTTCTTT.

This clonotype was counted only a few times. The rearrangement uses TRBV2 and TRBJ2-1; TRBD1 might be the D (5 bases). The CDR3 totals 13 residues. CDR1 and CDR2 from the germline V gene are SNHLY and FYNNEI. Trimming shortened V by 2 bases and J by 8 bases, and 10 bases separated the two germline ends. The CDR3 reads CASSESQGDEQFF. The CDR3 DNA reads TGTGCCAGCAGTGAAAGCCAAGGGGATGAGCAGTTCTTC.

This clonotype has at least ten counts. V gene TRBV12-3 or TRBV12-4 combines with J gene TRBJ2-5; D is undetermined. This CDR3 has 14 amino acids. The germline V and J ends were trimmed by 6 bases and 3 bases, with 14 bases remaining between them. As DNA, the CDR3 is TGTGCCAGCAGCGCCGGCACACAAAAAGAGACCCAGTACTTC. It is translated as CASSAGTQKETQYF.

The rearrangement joins TRBV10-3 to TRBJ2-1, with 10 bases aligning to TRBD1. CDR3 size: 15 residues. Trimming took 4 bases from V and 6 from J; bases not matched to a gene: 6. Germline lookup yields CDR1 ENHRY and CDR2 SYGVKD. CDR3 region: CAISGRQGAGNEQFF. In DNA form, the CDR3 reads TGTGCCATCAGTGGAAGACAGGGGGCAGGCAATGAGCAGTTCTTC.

This clonotype was seen a few times. This chain connects TRBV5-1 to TRBJ2-6; tentatively, D is TRBD1 (6 bases). The germline V and J ends were trimmed by 5 bases and 4 bases, with 16 bases remaining between them. The CDR3 contains 16 residues. Germline CDR1 and CDR2: SGHRS and YFSETQ. CDR3 nucleotides: TGCGCCAGCAGTCCCTGGACAGTCTCAGGGGCCAACGTCCTGACTTTC. Residues: CASSPWTVSGANVLTF.

The chain uses TRBV11-2 and TRBJ2-1, with TRBD2 matching 16 bases. The germline CDR1 and CDR2 sequences are SGHAT and FQNNGV. Trimming cost V 5 bases and J 0 bases; bases outside gene matches: 4. The CDR3 is 18 amino acids. CDR3 sequence reads: CASSPGLAGGPSYNEQFF. The CDR3 nucleotides are TGTGCCAGCAGCCCGGGACTAGCGGGAGGGCCCTCCTACAATGAGCAGTTCTTC.

The chain employs TRBV19 and TRBJ1-5, with 7 bases that match TRBD1. Per the germline V gene, CDR1 is LNHDA and CDR2 is SQIVND (reference sequence). There are 16 residues in the CDR3. The ends lost 8 bases at V and 5 bases at J; junction bases unmatched: 15. The CDR3 is CASQTRNRGNHQPQHF. Here the CDR3 DNA reads TGTGCCAGTCAGACCAGAAACAGGGGAAATCATCAGCCCCAGCATTTT.